Listed here are 21 T cell receptor beta chains from one sample, sequenced in a study of T cell repertoires in cytomegalovirus infection (dated by TCRdb to about 2019). TCRdb records Illumina HiSeq 1500 as the sequencer. TCRdb trimmed public reads at Q25 via fastp, called clones via MiXCR and kept in-frame beta chains. Each CDR3 protein appears once, grouped with its most common genes and DNA. The sample has some 120,000 distinct CDR3 sequences on record, about 9.5% of them singletons. Clones ranked in the top ten supply about 32% of the sample. For these TCRs, the target antigens are not known. Sequenced input: PBMCs, sequenced either directly or after in vitro stimulation (not recorded which). These receptors originate from a human donor in good health (CMV status not recorded). Some clones in this sample may be carry-over from other donors' samples.

Many counts were recorded for this clonotype. The rearrangement joins TRBV7-8 to TRBJ2-1, with a possible D match to TRBD2 (6 bases). Per the germline V gene, CDR1 is SGHVS and CDR2 is FQNEAQ. The CDR3 is 13 amino acids. Trimming took 5 bases from V and 4 from J, leaving 9 bases between them. CDR3: CASSRAGYNEQFF. The DNA for the CDR3 is TGTGCCAGCAGCCGAGCGGGTTACAATGAGCAGTTCTTC. Supplemented by reference TRBV7-8 and TRBJ2-1, the full variable domain reads GAGVSQSPRYKVAKRGQDVALRCDPISGHVSLFWYQQALGQGPEFLTYFQNEAQLDKSGLPSDRFFAERPEGSVSTLKIQRTQQEDSAVYLCASSRAGYNEQFFGPGTRLTVL.

This clonotype was found many times. The chain is built from TRBV7-2 and TRBJ2-3; D is ambiguous. Germline V gives CDR1 SGHTA, CDR2 FQGNSA. V was clipped by 5 bases and J by 2 bases, with 14 bases between them. The CDR3 is 15 residues long. CDR3 protein: CASSPSQRPTDTQYF. CDR3 DNA: TGTGCCAGCAGCCCCTCGCAACGCCCCACAGATACGCAGTATTTT.

This clonotype has at least ten counts. The chain couples TRBV5-6 to TRBJ2-4; weak D call: TRBD2 (6 bases). The V gene's germline CDR1 is SGHDT and CDR2 YYEEEE. V lost 1 base and J lost 6, with 14 bases in between. There are 15 residues in the CDR3. The CDR3 sequence: CASSLWPGSRNIQYF. CDR3 bases: TGTGCCAGCAGCTTGTGGCCCGGGAGCCGAAACATTCAGTACTTC.

This chain connects TRBV7-2 to TRBJ1-2, with TRBD1 identical over 10 bases. The junction had 11 bases not matched to a gene; V was cut back by 7 bases and J by 0 bases. Germline loops: CDR1 SGHTA, CDR2 FQGNSA. The CDR3 contains 17 residues. CDR3 protein: CASTGPGQGYTNYGYTF. CDR3 nucleotide sequence: TGTGCCAGCACCGGACCGGGACAGGGGTATACTAACTATGGCTACACCTTC.

Worth noting for this clonotype: This may arise from a read error, as a much more abundant clone is one base away. The genes are TRBV28 and TRBJ1-4; D is possibly TRBD1 (6 bases). Trimming shortened V by 10 bases and J by 0 bases, and 15 bases separated the two germline ends. This CDR3 spans 15 amino acids. Germline CDR1 is MDHEN and CDR2 is SYDVKM. CDR3 residues: CANIPRTATNEKLFF. In DNA form, the CDR3 reads TGTGCCAACATCCCACGGACAGCAACTAATGAAAAACTGTTTTTT.

Many counts were recorded for this clonotype. The CDR3 loop is CASSPTVANYGYTF. CDR3 DNA sequence: TGTGCCAGCAGCCCGACAGTTGCTAACTATGGCTACACCTTC. The genes are TRBV7-9 and TRBJ1-2, with D possibly matching TRBD1 (5 bases). Trimming pared 5 bases from V and 0 bases from J, leaving 10 bases between. The germline CDR1 and CDR2 sequences are SEHNR and FQNEAQ (reference sequence). This CDR3 has 14 amino acids.

This clonotype was observed many times. The rearrangement joins TRBV7-2 to TRBJ1-5; D is undetermined. Trimming shortened V by 1 base and J by 2 bases, and 6 bases separated the two germline ends. Germline lookup yields CDR1 SGHTA and CDR2 FQGNSA. The CDR3 runs 14 residues. CDR3 nucleotide sequence: TGTGCCAGCAGCTTAGAATCAGGCAATCAGCCCCAGCATTTT. Translated: CASSLESGNQPQHF.

This chain links TRBV7-9 with TRBJ1-2; 7 nucleotides match TRBD1. Germline-derived CDR1 and CDR2 are SEHNR and FQNEAQ (reference sequence). The CDR3 has 12 residues. V was clipped by 1 base and J by 8 bases; unmatched bases: 1. In nucleotides, the CDR3 is TGTGCCAGCAGCTTAGAAGGGGGCGGCTACACCTTC. Translating gives CASSLEGGGYTF.

This clonotype has just a few counts. The chain is built from TRBV7-4 and TRBJ1-3; D gene ambiguous. The V end lost 5 bases, the J end lost 0 bases, and 14 bases lay between the germline ends. Per the germline V gene, CDR1 is SGHVT and CDR2 is SQSDAQ. The CDR3 is 16 residues long. The DNA for the CDR3 is TGTGCCAGCAGCCTACCCCAACTCAGCTCTGGAAACACCATATATTTT. The encoded protein is CASSLPQLSSGNTIYF.

In this sample, this clonotype turned up many times. The rearrangement links TRBV7-2 to TRBJ2-1; 10 bases are shared with TRBD2. Per the germline V gene, CDR1 is SGHTA and CDR2 is FQGNSA. Trimming cost V 5 bases and J 6 bases; bases outside gene matches: 7. CDR3 length: 15 residues. The CDR3 DNA reads as TGTGCCAGCAGCGCAAGGACTAGCGGAACCAATGAGCAGTTCTTC. Translation gives CASSARTSGTNEQFF. The whole variable domain, filled in from reference TRBV7-2 and TRBJ2-1, reads GAGVSQSPSNKVTEKGKDVELRCDPISGHTALYWYRQSLGQGLEFLIYFQGNSAPDKSGLPSDRFSAERTGGSVSTLTIQRTQQEDSAVYLCASSARTSGTNEQFFGPGTRLTVL.

The sample holds a few counts of this clonotype. The chain has TRBV20-1 and TRBJ2-3; 10 positions match TRBD2. CDR3 length equals 17 residues. The germline gives CDR1 DFQATT, CDR2 SNEGSKA (reference sequence). The V and J ends lost 4 bases and 0 bases, in that order; junction bases with no gene match: 10. CDR3 DNA sequence: TGCAGTGCTATGGGGCTAGCGGGAGCCACTAGCACAGATACGCAGTATTTT. Its translation: CSAMGLAGATSTDTQYF.

This clonotype has a handful of counts. The V and J genes are TRBV12-3 or TRBV12-4 and TRBJ2-3; D may match TRBD1 or TRBD2 (6 bases each). Trimming left V 6 bases short and J 2 bases short, with 9 bases between. The CDR3 has 13 residues. CDR3 in amino acids: CASRRGDTDTQYF. CDR3 coding DNA: TGTGCCAGCAGGAGGGGGGACACAGATACGCAGTATTTT.

This clonotype was observed many times. This sequence joins TRBV29-1 and TRBJ2-1, with 9 bases identical to TRBD2. Germline CDR1 is SQVTM and CDR2 is ANQGSEA. There are 13 residues in the CDR3. V lost 8 bases to trimming and J lost 3 bases; unmatched junction nucleotides: 5. CDR3 sequence reads: CSMTSGSYNEQFF. The CDR3 DNA follows: TGCAGCATGACTAGCGGAAGCTACAATGAGCAGTTCTTC.

In this sample, this clonotype turned up a few times. The chain couples TRBV19 to TRBJ1-2; weak D call: TRBD1 (5 bases). CDR1 and CDR2 (germline): LNHDA, SQIVND (reference sequence). The CDR3 runs to 12 residues. V dropped 8 bases and J dropped 8 bases, with 15 bases sitting between them. The CDR3 DNA sequence: TGTGCCAGTTATACCCCTGGGGCCGGCTACACCTTC. This codes for CASYTPGAGYTF.

In its sample, this clonotype was seen many times. The V gene is TRBV7-2, the J gene TRBJ2-3, with TRBD2 matching 9 bases. This CDR3 spans 15 amino acids. The germline V gene has CDR1 SGHTA and CDR2 FQGNSA. V was pared by 9 bases and J by 1 base, with 8 bases of the junction left unmatched. The CDR3 sequence: CASSAGGRGTDTQYF. The CDR3, as DNA: TGTGCCAGTTCCGCGGGAGGGCGTGGCACAGATACGCAGTATTTT.

This chain links TRBV7-9 with TRBJ1-2; D uncertain. The V gene lost 5 bases and the J gene lost 1 base, with 8 bases spanning the gap. This CDR3 has 13 amino acids. Germline lookup yields CDR1 SEHNR and CDR2 FQNEAQ (reference sequence). The CDR3 coding sequence is TGTGCCAGCAGCGATAACAGTAACTATGGCTACACCTTC. Protein sequence: CASSDNSNYGYTF.

This clonotype occurred many times. The gene calls are TRBV7-2 and TRBJ1-1, with D unresolved. V shed 4 bases and J shed 8 bases, with 17 bases lying between them. This CDR3 is built from 14 residues. CDR1 SGHTA and CDR2 FQGNSA come from the germline V gene. In DNA, the CDR3 is TGTGCCAGCAGCTCCCTAGGACGGGCGGTCGAAGCTTTCTTT. Translation gives CASSSLGRAVEAFF.

This clonotype was picked up one time. V usage is TRBV7-2 and J usage is TRBJ1-3; D is possibly TRBD1 (5 bases). CDR3 length: 14 amino acids. V was shortened by 3 bases and J by 2 bases, with 8 bases between the two germline ends. Germline V gene lookup returns CDR1 SGHTA and CDR2 FQGNSA. CDR3 nucleotide sequence: TGTGCCAGCAGCTTCAGGGAACCTGGAAACACCATATATTTT. It encodes CASSFREPGNTIYF.

This clonotype was seen more than once but under ten times. The rearrangement links TRBV24-1 to TRBJ2-3; 7 bases map to TRBD2. V gave up 4 bases and J gave up 4 bases; unmatched junction bases: 7. Germline CDR1 KGHDR, CDR2 SFDVKD. This CDR3 is built from 15 residues. The CDR3 coding sequence is TGTGCCACCAGTGACTCTATGCTAGCGGCAGATACGCAGTATTTT. Translated, it gives CATSDSMLAADTQYF.

This clonotype was detected many times. The rearrangement joins TRBV4-1 to TRBJ2-1; D gene ambiguous. The CDR3 has 14 residues. Germline V CDR1 and CDR2: MGHRA, YSYEKL. With 3 bases removed from V and 3 bases from J, the gap between germline ends came to 9 bases. CDR3 residues: CASSHEGRYNEQFF. For the CDR3, the DNA is TGCGCCAGCAGCCATGAAGGACGCTACAATGAGCAGTTCTTC.

This clonotype has at least ten counts. The V call is TRBV28, the J call TRBJ1-4; maybe TRBD1 (6 bases). The germline V gene has CDR1 MDHEN and CDR2 SYDVKM. V was cut by 3 bases and J by 4 bases, with 15 bases left in between. This CDR3 region has 16 residues. The CDR3, as DNA: TGTGCCAGCAGTTTGTCCACAGGGAATATTAATGAAAAACTGTTTTTT. Residues: CASSLSTGNINEKLFF.